These 12 T cell receptor beta chains originate from one sample sequenced in a study of lymphopenia after photon versus proton radiotherapy (dated by TCRdb to the late 2010s). Receptor amplification or capture employed the immunoSEQ multiplex PCR assay. Held by TCRdb, this immuneACCESS table contains in-frame sequences only and omits some clones. Under half of the omission traces to an unresolved V gene where checked; the cause of the rest is unknown. A total of 37,000 or so clones appear in this sample, 85% of them only once. The ten largest clones add up to around 3% of the sample. This specimen consisted of peripheral blood, obtained from a patient treated with photon-based radiotherapy. All receptors come from a middle-aged man with gastric cancer.

The CDR3 reads CASSPPTGGWETQYF. CDR3 nucleotide sequence: TGTGCCAGCAGCCCCCCTACGGGAGGGTGGGAGACCCAGTACTTC. The V and J genes are TRBV5-5 and TRBJ2-5; 8 bases match TRBD2. This CDR3 contains 15 residues. The ends lost 4 bases at V and 5 bases at J; junction bases unmatched: 10. The germline V gene encodes CDR1 SGHKS and CDR2 YYEKEE (reference sequence).

The chain joins TRBV18 to TRBJ2-5; D is uncertain. The CDR3 spans 14 residues. CDR1 is KGHSH and CDR2 is LQKENI in the germline V gene. V was pared by 2 bases and J by 1 base, with 8 bases between. This CDR3 is CASSPNQGQETQYF. Written as DNA, the CDR3 is TGTGCCAGCTCACCAAACCAAGGCCAAGAGACCCAGTACTTC.

J is TRBJ2-1 and V is TRBV27; D is possibly TRBD1 (5 bases). Trimming took off 2 bases at V and 2 bases at J, with 10 bases between the two ends. This CDR3 contains 15 residues. Germline CDR1 is MNHEY and CDR2 is SMNVEV (reference sequence). The CDR3 protein is CASSLVRGPYNEQFF. DNA of the CDR3: TGTGCCAGCAGTTTAGTAAGGGGCCCCTACAATGAGCAGTTCTTC.

The CDR3 reads CATSKGTNEKLFF. CDR3 nucleotide sequence: TGTGCCACCAGCAAGGGTACGAATGAAAAACTGTTTTTT. The V call is TRBV15, the J call TRBJ1-4; no reliable D call. Between the trimmed V and J ends, which lost 4 bases and 5 bases, there was a span of 8 bases. There are 13 residues in the CDR3. Germline V lookup: CDR1 LNHNV, CDR2 YYDKDF (reference sequence).

The gene calls are TRBV30 and TRBJ2-7; the D is unclear. Trimming removed 3 bases at V and 5 bases at J, with 8 bases between. This CDR3 contains 11 residues. CDR1 GTSNPN and CDR2 SVGIG come from the germline V gene (reference sequence). The CDR3: CAWRGKDEQYF. CDR3 in DNA: TGTGCCTGGAGAGGAAAGGACGAGCAGTACTTC.

This chain links TRBV11-1 with TRBJ2-7; D possibly corresponds to TRBD1 (6 bases). The CDR3 sequence is 16 residues long. Trimming took 3 bases from V and 4 from J, leaving 19 bases between them. The V gene's germline CDR1 is SGHAT and CDR2 FQDESV (reference sequence). The CDR3 DNA sequence: TGTGCCAGCAGCTTTCGCCAACAGGGCCTAGGATACGAGCAGTACTTC. It encodes CASSFRQQGLGYEQYF.

This chain connects TRBV30 to TRBJ2-7; D possibly corresponds to TRBD1 (5 bases). V was shortened by 0 bases and J by 1 base, with 13 bases between the two germline ends. Germline assignment: CDR1 GTSNPN and CDR2 SVGIG (reference sequence). CDR3 size: 15 residues. The CDR3 sequence: CAWSVGPGLSYEQYF. The CDR3 DNA sequence: TGTGCCTGGAGTGTAGGGCCAGGGTTATCCTACGAGCAGTACTTC.

The chain carries TRBV15 and TRBJ2-7; TRBD2 matches 12 bases. Trimming took 2 bases from V and 6 from J; bases not matched to a gene: 5. There are 15 residues in the CDR3. The germline CDR1 and CDR2 sequences are LNHNV and YYDKDF (reference sequence). CDR3 protein: CATSRSSSGRAEQYF. CDR3 coding DNA: TGTGCCACCAGCAGATCCTCTAGCGGGAGGGCCGAGCAGTACTTC. The entire variable domain, with the rest obtained from reference TRBV15 and TRBJ2-7, is as follows: DAMVIQNPRYQVTQFGKPVTLSCSQTLNHNVMYWYQQKSSQAPKLLFHYYDKDFNNEADTPDNFQSRRPNTSFCFLDIRSPGLGDTAMYLCATSRSSSGRAEQYFGPGTRLTVT.

This chain connects TRBV7-2 to TRBJ1-3; 9 positions agree with TRBD1. Trimming removed 0 bases from V and 4 bases from J; junction bases left unmatched: 7. Germline V lookup: CDR1 SGHTA, CDR2 FQGNSA. The CDR3 loop spans 17 amino acids. CDR3 bases: TGTGCCAGCAGCTTAGCGCTGGGACAGGGAACGGGAAACACCATATATTTT. Protein product: CASSLALGQGTGNTIYF.

V gene TRBV2 combines with J gene TRBJ2-7; no reliable D call. Germline V lookup: CDR1 SNHLY, CDR2 FYNNEI. Trimming shortened V by 3 bases and J by 1 base, and 10 bases separated the two germline ends. CDR3 length: 14 amino acids. CDR3 amino acids: CASSDQQASYEQYF. In DNA, the CDR3 is TGTGCCAGCAGTGATCAGCAGGCGTCCTACGAGCAGTACTTC.

This clone was seen a few times. CDR3 in amino acids: CASSFGQSYEQYF. The CDR3 nucleotides read TGTGCCAGCAGCTTTGGACAGTCCTACGAGCAGTACTTC. The rearrangement joins TRBV11-2 to TRBJ2-7; TRBD1 might be the D (6 bases). Germline values: CDR1 SGHAT, CDR2 FQNNGV. Trimming removed 3 bases from V and 1 base from J, with 7 bases in between. The CDR3 is 13 residues long.

The chain is built from TRBV28 and TRBJ1-3; D not resolved. The germline V gene has CDR1 MDHEN and CDR2 SYDVKM. The ends were cut back, 4 bases at V and 3 bases at J, with 4 bases in the middle. This CDR3 has 12 amino acids. CDR3 coding DNA: TGTGCCAGCAGTTCCGGTGGAAACACCATATATTTT. Protein product: CASSSGGNTIYF.